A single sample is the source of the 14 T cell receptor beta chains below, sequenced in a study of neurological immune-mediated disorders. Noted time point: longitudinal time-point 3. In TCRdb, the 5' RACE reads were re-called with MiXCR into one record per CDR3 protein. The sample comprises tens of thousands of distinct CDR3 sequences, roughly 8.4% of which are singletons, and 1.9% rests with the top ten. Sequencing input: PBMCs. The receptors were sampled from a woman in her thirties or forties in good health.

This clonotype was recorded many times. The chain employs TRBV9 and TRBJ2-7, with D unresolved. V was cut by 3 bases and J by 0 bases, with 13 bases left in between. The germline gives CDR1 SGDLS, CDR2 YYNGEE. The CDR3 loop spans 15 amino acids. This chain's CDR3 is CASSAGTFTSYEQYF. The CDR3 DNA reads TGTGCCAGCAGCGCCGGAACCTTCACCTCCTACGAGCAGTACTTC.

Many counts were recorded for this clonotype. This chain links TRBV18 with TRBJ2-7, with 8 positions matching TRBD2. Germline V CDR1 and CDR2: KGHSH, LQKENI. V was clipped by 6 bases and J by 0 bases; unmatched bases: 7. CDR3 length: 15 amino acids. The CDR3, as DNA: TGTGCCAGCTCCCAAACTAGCGGAAGCTCCTACGAGCAGTACTTC. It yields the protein CASSQTSGSSYEQYF. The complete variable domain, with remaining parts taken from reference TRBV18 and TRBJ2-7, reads NAGVMQNPRHLVRRRGQEARLRCSPMKGHSHVYWYRQLPEEGLKFMVYLQKENIIDESGMPKERFSAEFPKEGPSILRIQQVVRGDSAAYFCASSQTSGSSYEQYFGPGTRLTVT.

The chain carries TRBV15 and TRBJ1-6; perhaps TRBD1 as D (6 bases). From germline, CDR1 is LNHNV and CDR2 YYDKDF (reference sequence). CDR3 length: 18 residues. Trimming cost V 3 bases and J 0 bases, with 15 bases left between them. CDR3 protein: CATSSPGQLSSYNSPLHF. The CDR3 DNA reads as TGTGCCACCAGCAGCCCTGGACAGTTAAGCTCCTATAATTCACCCCTCCACTTT.

This CDR3 is CASSQDRAGQGDCGYTF. The CDR3 DNA follows: TGCGCCAGCAGCCAAGATAGGGCAGGACAGGGGGACTGTGGATACACCTTC. V usage is TRBV4-3 and J usage is TRBJ1-2; 10 nucleotides agree with TRBD1. Germline V gene sequence: CDR1 LGHNA, CDR2 YSLEER. V shed 0 bases and J 11 bases; nucleotides not matched to a gene: 15. The CDR3 runs to 17 residues.

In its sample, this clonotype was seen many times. The CDR3 DNA reads TGCAGTGCTATCCCTTCCCTAGCCCAGAATACGCAGTATTTT. Residues: CSAIPSLAQNTQYF. The chain links TRBV20-1 to TRBJ2-3, with D possibly matching TRBD2 (5 bases). V dropped 4 bases and J dropped 7 bases, with 18 bases sitting between them. The CDR3 totals 14 residues. Germline CDR1 DFQATT, CDR2 SNEGSKA (reference sequence).

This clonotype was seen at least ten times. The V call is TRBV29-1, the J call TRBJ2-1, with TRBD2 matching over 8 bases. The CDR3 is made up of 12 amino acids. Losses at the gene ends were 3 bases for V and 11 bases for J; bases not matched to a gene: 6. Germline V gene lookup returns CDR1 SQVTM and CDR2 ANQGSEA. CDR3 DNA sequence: TGCAGCGTTGATAGGCAGCGGGAGAAGCAGTTCTTC. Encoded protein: CSVDRQREKQFF.

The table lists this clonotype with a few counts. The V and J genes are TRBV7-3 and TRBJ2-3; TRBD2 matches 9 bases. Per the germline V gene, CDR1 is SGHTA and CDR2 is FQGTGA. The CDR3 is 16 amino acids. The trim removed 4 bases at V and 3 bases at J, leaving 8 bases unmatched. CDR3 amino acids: CASSSTYSGGTDTQYF. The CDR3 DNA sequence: TGTGCCAGCAGCTCAACCTATAGCGGGGGTACAGATACGCAGTATTTT.

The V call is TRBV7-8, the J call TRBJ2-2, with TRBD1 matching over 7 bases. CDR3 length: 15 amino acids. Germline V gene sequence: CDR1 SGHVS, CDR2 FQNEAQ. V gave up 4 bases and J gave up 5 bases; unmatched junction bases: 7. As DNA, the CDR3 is TGTGCCAGCAGCTCAGACAGGGCGATGACCGGGGAGCTGTTTTTT. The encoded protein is CASSSDRAMTGELFF.

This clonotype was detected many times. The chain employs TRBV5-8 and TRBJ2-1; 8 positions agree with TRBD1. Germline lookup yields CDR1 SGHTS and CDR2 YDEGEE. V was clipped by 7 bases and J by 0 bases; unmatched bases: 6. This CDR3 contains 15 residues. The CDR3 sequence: CASRQQGGSYNEQFF. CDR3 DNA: TGTGCCAGCCGGCAACAGGGGGGCTCCTACAATGAGCAGTTCTTC.

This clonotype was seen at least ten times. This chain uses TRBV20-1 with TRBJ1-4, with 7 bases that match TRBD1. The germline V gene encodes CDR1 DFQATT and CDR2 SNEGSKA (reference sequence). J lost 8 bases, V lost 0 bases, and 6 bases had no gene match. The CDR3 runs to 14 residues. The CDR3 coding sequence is TGCAGTGCTAGAGATAGCAGGGGGGACGAAAAACTGTTTTTT. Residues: CSARDSRGDEKLFF.

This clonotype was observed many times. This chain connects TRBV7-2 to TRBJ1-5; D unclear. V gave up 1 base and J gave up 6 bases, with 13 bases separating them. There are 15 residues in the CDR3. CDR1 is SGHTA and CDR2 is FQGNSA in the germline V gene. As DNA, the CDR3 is TGTGCCAGCAGCTTAGGCGGCCAGGCGGTTCAGCCCCAGCATTTT. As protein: CASSLGGQAVQPQHF. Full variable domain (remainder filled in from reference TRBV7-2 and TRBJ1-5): GAGVSQSPSNKVTEKGKDVELRCDPISGHTALYWYRQSLGQGLEFLIYFQGNSAPDKSGLPSDRFSAERTGGSVSTLTIQRTQQEDSAVYLCASSLGGQAVQPQHFGDGTRLSIL.

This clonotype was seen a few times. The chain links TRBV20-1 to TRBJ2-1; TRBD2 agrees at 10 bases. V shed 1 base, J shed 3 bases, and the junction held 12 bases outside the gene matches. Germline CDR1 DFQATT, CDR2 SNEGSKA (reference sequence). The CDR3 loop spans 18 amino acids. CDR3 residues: CSARATPSPSGSYNEQFF. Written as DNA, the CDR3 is TGCAGTGCTAGAGCCACCCCTAGTCCTAGCGGGAGCTACAATGAGCAGTTCTTC.

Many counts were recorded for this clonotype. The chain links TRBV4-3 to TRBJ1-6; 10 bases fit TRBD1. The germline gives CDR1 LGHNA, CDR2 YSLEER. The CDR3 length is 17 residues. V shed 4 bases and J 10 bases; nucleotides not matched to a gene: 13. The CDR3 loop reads CASSRAGTGVVGSPLHF. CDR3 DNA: TGCGCCAGCAGCCGAGCCGGGACAGGGGTCGTGGGGTCACCCCTCCACTTT.

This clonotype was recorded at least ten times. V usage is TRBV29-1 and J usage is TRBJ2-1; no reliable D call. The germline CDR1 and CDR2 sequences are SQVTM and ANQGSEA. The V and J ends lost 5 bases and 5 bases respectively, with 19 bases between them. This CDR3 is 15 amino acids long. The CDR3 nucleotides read TGCAGCGTTCGAGTAGATAGTAACCCAAACAATGAGCAGTTCTTC. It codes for CSVRVDSNPNNEQFF.